These 26 T cell receptor beta chains share one sample of origin, sequenced in a study of OX40 agonist ivuxolimab in advanced cancers. Here immunoSEQ multiplex PCR was the method, and the copy in TCRdb shows in-frame clones only, minus some. The sample lists some 77,000 clones, approximately 90% seen once, with roughly 8.6% in the top ten. The sample here was CD4+ or CD8+ T cells sorted from blood, taken in a trial of the OX40 agonist ivuxolimab. The receptors were gathered from an adult with an advanced solid tumor such as melanoma, head and neck, liver or kidney cancer.

The V call is TRBV7-3, the J call TRBJ2-3; weak D call: TRBD2 (7 bases). The V gene's germline CDR1 is SGHTA and CDR2 FQGTGA. With 0 bases removed from V and 4 bases from J, the gap between germline ends came to 11 bases. The CDR3 extends over 15 amino acids. DNA for the CDR3: TGTGCCAGCAGCTTAACGGGGGGGGCCCCAGATACGCAGTATTTT. Protein: CASSLTGGAPDTQYF. The whole variable domain, remainder taken from reference TRBV7-3 and TRBJ2-3, is GAGVSQTPSNKVTEKGKYVELRCDPISGHTALYWYRQSLGQGPEFLIYFQGTGAADDSGLPNDRFFAVRPEGSVSTLKIQRTERGDSAVYLCASSLTGGAPDTQYFGPGTRLTVL.

The chain has TRBV13 and TRBJ1-5, with TRBD1 as a possible D gene (6 bases). The CDR3 length is 15 residues. Germline V gives CDR1 PRHDT, CDR2 FYEKMQ (reference sequence). V was cut by 5 bases and J by 0 bases, with 11 bases left in between. This chain's CDR3 is CASSHYRDSNQPQHF. As DNA, the CDR3 is TGTGCCAGCAGCCACTACAGGGATAGCAATCAGCCCCAGCATTTT.

The chain recombines TRBV9 with TRBJ2-3; 9 positions agree with TRBD1. CDR3 size: 15 residues. Germline loops: CDR1 SGDLS, CDR2 YYNGEE. The ends lost 4 bases at V and 6 bases at J; junction bases unmatched: 9. The CDR3 here is CASSRTGGGSDTQYF. CDR3 coding DNA: TGTGCCAGCAGCCGAACAGGGGGCGGGTCTGATACGCAGTATTTT.

V gene TRBV27 combines with J gene TRBJ1-1; D is unclear. CDR1 MNHEY and CDR2 SMNVEV come from the germline V gene (reference sequence). Trimming removed 7 bases at V and 0 bases at J, with 18 bases between. The CDR3 spans 16 residues. This CDR3 is CASTSLGRLMNTEAFF. The CDR3 nucleotides are TGTGCCAGCACTTCCTTGGGAAGGCTCATGAACACTGAAGCTTTCTTT.

The V and J genes are TRBV9 and TRBJ1-2; 11 bases line up with TRBD1. Germline V gene lookup returns CDR1 SGDLS and CDR2 YYNGEE. J was trimmed by 4 bases and V by 7 bases; bases with no gene match: 9. The CDR3 is 15 amino acids. The DNA of the CDR3 is TGTGCCAGCTCCCCGGGACAGGGGGGTATCTATGGCTACACCTTC. It encodes CASSPGQGGIYGYTF. Looking up the rest from reference TRBV9 and TRBJ1-2 gives the full variable domain: DSGVTQTPKHLITATGQRVTLRCSPRSGDLSVYWYQQSLDQGLQFLIQYYNGEERAKGNILERFSAQQFPDLHSELNLSSLELGDSALYFCASSPGQGGIYGYTFGSGTRLTVV.

V usage is TRBV15 and J usage is TRBJ2-7; 10 bases agree with TRBD2. Losses at the gene ends were 3 bases for V and 2 bases for J; bases not matched to a gene: 7. Per the germline V gene, CDR1 is LNHNV and CDR2 is YYDKDF (reference sequence). The CDR3 sequence is 16 residues long. CDR3 in DNA: TGTGCCACCAGCAGTTCCACTAGCGGGGCCCCCTACGAGCAGTACTTC. Its protein product is CATSSSTSGAPYEQYF. Looking up the rest from reference TRBV15 and TRBJ2-7 gives the full variable domain: DAMVIQNPRYQVTQFGKPVTLSCSQTLNHNVMYWYQQKSSQAPKLLFHYYDKDFNNEADTPDNFQSRRPNTSFCFLDIRSPGLGDTAMYLCATSSSTSGAPYEQYFGPGTRLTVT.

The V gene is TRBV6-1, the J gene TRBJ2-2, with TRBD2 matching 8 bases. CDR1 and CDR2 from the germline V gene are MNHNS and SASEGT. CDR3 size: 17 residues. With 3 bases clipped from V and 2 bases from J, the junction kept 8 bases outside the gene matches. CDR3 sequence: CASSETQAGANTGELFF. CDR3 bases: TGTGCCAGCAGTGAGACCCAAGCGGGGGCCAACACCGGGGAGCTGTTTTTT.

The chain carries TRBV27 and TRBJ2-3; possibly TRBD1 for D (6 bases). CDR3 length equals 16 residues. V was cut by 4 bases and J by 3 bases, with 17 bases left in between. Per germline, CDR1 MNHEY and CDR2 SMNVEV (reference sequence). CDR3 in DNA: TGTGCCAGCAGTTCGGTGATAGTGAGGGGGACAGATACGCAGTATTTT. Its translation: CASSSVIVRGTDTQYF.

The genes are TRBV6-1 and TRBJ2-1; weak D call: TRBD1 (6 bases). The germline V and J ends were trimmed by 2 bases and 0 bases, with 8 bases remaining between them. This CDR3 spans 15 amino acids. Germline V gene sequence: CDR1 MNHNS, CDR2 SASEGT. The CDR3 protein is CASSEIQGSYNEQFF. The CDR3 DNA reads TGTGCCAGCAGTGAAATACAGGGCTCCTACAATGAGCAGTTCTTC.

V is TRBV11-2 and J is TRBJ2-7; D not certain. Trimming left V 7 bases short and J 0 bases short, with 13 bases between. CDR1 and CDR2 (germline): SGHAT, FQNNGV. The CDR3 loop spans 14 amino acids. As DNA, the CDR3 is TGTGCCAGCACCCCCGAGGTCAACTCCTACGAGCAGTACTTC. It encodes CASTPEVNSYEQYF.

The V gene is TRBV6-5, the J gene TRBJ1-2; possible D gene TRBD1, 5 bases. The CDR3 runs to 13 residues. Trimming stripped 2 bases from V and 4 bases from J, with 8 bases between. Germline CDR1 and CDR2: MNHEY and SVGAGI. The CDR3 nucleotides read TGTGCCAGCAGTTACGGGGCAGTCTATGGCTACACCTTC. The encoded protein is CASSYGAVYGYTF.

This chain connects TRBV11-2 to TRBJ2-7; D gene unclear. The CDR3 totals 14 residues. Germline V lookup: CDR1 SGHAT, CDR2 FQNNGV. V was cut by 3 bases and J by 2 bases, with 11 bases left in between. The CDR3 nucleotides are TGTGCCAGCAGCTTTGGCCCAAGGGCCTACGAGCAGTACTTC. Amino acid sequence: CASSFGPRAYEQYF.

This sequence joins TRBV25-1 and TRBJ2-1; the D is unclear. The germline V gene encodes CDR1 MGHDK and CDR2 SYGVNS. Trimming took off 0 bases at V and 6 bases at J, with 9 bases between the two ends. CDR3 length: 14 residues. The DNA of the CDR3 is TGTGCCAGCAGTGAATATGCGTCTGGCAATGAGCAGTTCTTC. Amino acids: CASSEYASGNEQFF. Full variable domain (outside the CDR3, taken from reference TRBV25-1 and TRBJ2-1): EADIYQTPRYLVIGTGKKITLECSQTMGHDKMYWYQQDPGMELHLIHYSYGVNSTEKGDLSSESTVSRIRTEHFPLTLESARPSHTSQYLCASSEYASGNEQFFGPGTRLTVL.

V gene TRBV9 combines with J gene TRBJ2-1; 9 nucleotides align to TRBD1. Germline V gene sequence: CDR1 SGDLS, CDR2 YYNGEE. Unmatched junction bases numbered 10, after V lost 3 bases and J lost 6 bases. The CDR3 spans 16 residues. For the CDR3, the DNA is TGTGCCAGCAGCGGCATGGGACAGGGAGTTCGCAATGAGCAGTTCTTC. Residues: CASSGMGQGVRNEQFF.

The gene calls are TRBV11-2 and TRBJ2-7, with 7 bases lining up with TRBD2. CDR1 and CDR2 from the germline V gene are SGHAT and FQNNGV. The length of the CDR3 is 13 residues. Germline trimming cut 5 bases from V and 4 bases from J; bases unmatched to any gene: 5. CDR3 nucleotides: TGTGCCAGCAGCCTCGGGGGGATATACGAGCAGTACTTC. Its protein product is CASSLGGIYEQYF.

DNA for the CDR3: TGTGCCAGCAGTTACCGGGACTACCCAAGCTACGAGCAGTACTTC. Protein sequence: CASSYRDYPSYEQYF. This rearrangement joins TRBV6-7 to TRBJ2-7, with 7 nucleotides matching TRBD2. TRBV6-7 is filed as an ORF, its function uncertain. J was trimmed by 3 bases and V by 2 bases; bases with no gene match: 7. The CDR3 consists of 15 residues.

Only one count was recorded for this clone. The rearrangement links TRBV5-6 to TRBJ2-5; TRBD1 aligns across 11 bases. This CDR3 has 15 amino acids. Germline-derived CDR1 and CDR2 are SGHDT and YYEEEE. V was clipped by 4 bases and J by 5 bases; unmatched bases: 7. CDR3 DNA sequence: TGTGCCAGCAGCATAGGACAGGGGGCAGGGGAGACCCAGTACTTC. Translation gives CASSIGQGAGETQYF.

The V call is TRBV4-3, the J call TRBJ2-2; TRBD2 agrees at 7 bases. CDR3 length: 18 amino acids. From germline, CDR1 is LGHNA and CDR2 YSLEER. V lost 0 bases to trimming and J lost 4 bases; unmatched junction nucleotides: 11. The CDR3 bases are TGCGCCAGCAGCCAAGACGGGACCGGGCTAGCGGCCACCGGGGAGCTGTTTTTT. Translation gives CASSQDGTGLAATGELFF.

The chain couples TRBV5-6 to TRBJ2-2, with a possible D match to TRBD1 (5 bases). Looked up from germline, CDR1 is SGHDT and CDR2 is YYEEEE. Trimming cost V 4 bases and J 0 bases, with 10 bases left between them. The CDR3 covers 15 residues. This chain's CDR3 is CASSPDKTNTGELFF. CDR3 coding DNA: TGTGCCAGCAGCCCGGACAAGACGAACACCGGGGAGCTGTTTTTT.

The chain uses TRBV14 and TRBJ2-1; D remains ambiguous. Germline loops: CDR1 SGHDN, CDR2 FVKESK. Trimming took 0 bases from V and 3 from J, leaving 6 bases between them. This CDR3 region has 14 residues. The DNA for the CDR3 is TGTGCCAGCAGCCAAGATTACTACTACAATGAGCAGTTCTTC. Its protein product is CASSQDYYYNEQFF.

This chain links TRBV27 with TRBJ1-1; unclear D gene. CDR1 is MNHEY and CDR2 is SMNVEV in the germline V gene (reference sequence). The CDR3 length is 15 residues. Trimming cost V 2 bases and J 0 bases, with 10 bases left between them. The chain's CDR3 is CASSLTRGLNTEAFF. The CDR3 DNA reads as TGTGCCAGCAGTTTAACCCGAGGGCTGAACACTGAAGCTTTCTTT.

In its sample, this clone was seen once. The rearrangement joins TRBV15 to TRBJ2-5; D perhaps matches TRBD2 (5 bases). This CDR3 has 15 residues. Looked up from germline, CDR1 is LNHNV and CDR2 is YYDKDF (reference sequence). V lost 5 bases to trimming and J lost 5 bases, with 18 bases between them. The CDR3 DNA is TGTGCCACCAGCGTCCCCCCTGGAGGCTGGGAGACCCAGTACTTC. Protein sequence: CATSVPPGGWETQYF.

J is TRBJ2-1 and V is TRBV10-3, with D uncertain. V lost 2 bases and J 4 bases, leaving 9 bases between the germline ends. The CDR3 extends over 14 amino acids. Germline loops: CDR1 ENHRY, CDR2 SYGVKD. CDR3 amino acids: CAISEPLEYNEQFF. The DNA for the CDR3 is TGTGCCATCAGTGAGCCGTTAGAGTACAATGAGCAGTTCTTC.

J is TRBJ2-5 and V is TRBV7-9, with 10 bases aligning to TRBD2. Trimming removed 5 bases from V and 5 bases from J; junction bases left unmatched: 8. CDR1 SEHNR and CDR2 FQNEAQ come from the germline V gene (reference sequence). This CDR3 region has 15 residues. CDR3: CASSTGTSEVETQYF. Here the CDR3 DNA reads TGTGCCAGCAGCACCGGGACTAGCGAGGTTGAGACCCAGTACTTC. Using reference TRBV7-9 and TRBJ2-5 for the parts outside the CDR3, the full variable domain is DTGVSQNPRHKITKRGQNVTFRCDPISEHNRLYWYRQTLGQGPEFLTYFQNEAQLEKSRLLSDRFSAERPKGSFSTLEIQRTEQGDSAMYLCASSTGTSEVETQYFGPGTRLLVL.

This chain joins TRBV6-1 and TRBJ2-3; a weak D match, TRBD2 (5 bases). Trimming pared 3 bases from V and 3 bases from J, leaving 7 bases between. The CDR3 is 13 amino acids. Germline CDR1 is MNHNS and CDR2 is SASEGT. CDR3 nucleotide sequence: TGTGCCAGCAGTGAGGGAGAAACAGATACGCAGTATTTT. Amino acid sequence: CASSEGETDTQYF.

This chain links TRBV4-1 with TRBJ2-7; 7 bases agree with TRBD1. The CDR3 loop spans 16 amino acids. V lost 0 bases to trimming and J lost 3 bases; unmatched junction nucleotides: 8. Per the germline V gene, CDR1 is MGHRA and CDR2 is YSYEKL. The CDR3 nucleotides read TGCGCCAGCAGCCAAGATATCGCGACAGGGTTCTACGAGCAGTACTTC. This translates into CASSQDIATGFYEQYF.